A selection of T cell receptor beta chains follows, all from one sample in a study of beta chain features in type 1 diabetes. The repertoire was sequenced with immunoSEQ multiplex PCR; TCRdb's copy has only in-frame clones and lacks some. In the table there are under 200,000 clones, 6.5% to 10% of which are singletons. Source material: central memory CD4+ T cells from blood. All receptors come from a woman aged 18-30 years with type 1 diabetes. Both conserved end residues are part of each CDR3. The D gene is left open where the match is weak.

-,TRBV2,TRBJ1-5,CASTLVGVLQPQHF
TRBD1,TRBV19,TRBJ1-5,CATRGAGDQPQHF
TRBD2,TRBV7-8,TRBJ2-7,CASSLAGSGPSYEQYF
TRBD2,TRBV7-9,TRBJ2-1,CASSSWTSGRRNEQFF
TRBD1,TRBV5-1,TRBJ1-2,CASSFRLGQTYGYTF
-,TRBV6-6,TRBJ2-7,CASSYQASEQYF
TRBD2,TRBV6-5,TRBJ2-7,CASSRFSGTYEQYF
TRBD1,TRBV7-9,TRBJ1-4,CASTDRATNEKLFF
TRBD2,TRBV7-8,TRBJ2-6,CASSFSWSGNSGANVLTF
-,TRBV6-5,TRBJ1-3,CASSPKTSGNTIYF
TRBD2,TRBV5-1,TRBJ2-7,CASSLGTSGDEQYF
TRBD2,TRBV5-4,TRBJ2-5,CASSGTSQETQYF
TRBD2,TRBV25-1,TRBJ2-1,CASSGNSGGAWDEQFF
-,TRBV4-3,TRBJ1-6,CASSQDMPNSPLHF
-,TRBV10-2,TRBJ2-7,CASRALRGRTSYEQYF
-,TRBV29-1,TRBJ1-5,CSVLQGQGQPQHF
TRBD1,TRBV11-3,TRBJ2-1,CASSLDQGGSAANNEQFF
-,TRBV4-2,TRBJ2-7,CASSQVDYEQYF
-,TRBV20-1,TRBJ1-1,CSARDDTEAFF
TRBD1,TRBV5-1,TRBJ2-3,CASSKGQGASTDTQYF
-,TRBV14,TRBJ2-7,CASSQALGQLYEQYF
-,TRBV7-2,TRBJ2-3,CASSPMIGTDTQYF
TRBD1,TRBV6-1,TRBJ1-2,CASSLPGQGYHGYTF
TRBD1,TRBV9,TRBJ2-7,CASSASGTAITYEQYF
-,TRBV30,TRBJ1-1,CAWSVGVGMVNTEAFF
TRBD1,TRBV18,TRBJ1-5,CASSIQGARSNQPQHF
-,TRBV4-3,TRBJ1-2,CASSQEGRTTGYTF
-,TRBV18,TRBJ2-7,CASSGTQIPYEQYF
-,TRBV4-3,TRBJ2-1,CASSPDSTYNEQFF
TRBD1,TRBV5-1,TRBJ2-7,CASSLWGTVPPDEQYF
-,TRBV10-2,TRBJ1-2,CASSEREAWGYTF
-,TRBV28,TRBJ1-5,CASDTYSNQPQHF
-,TRBV11-2,TRBJ1-2,CASSAKTPVLDGYTF
-,TRBV16,TRBJ1-4,CASSPGGTTEKLFF
-,TRBV2,TRBJ1-6,CATHKEVGDGSPLHF
-,TRBV28,TRBJ2-7,CASSLGTFYEQYF
TRBD2,TRBV5-1,TRBJ2-1,CASSGLADNEQFF
-,TRBV25-1,TRBJ2-3,CASSERGRATDTQYF
-,TRBV4-3,TRBJ2-6,CASSHQDSGANVLTF
-,TRBV19,TRBJ1-5,CASRFRGWDQPQHF